These 20 T cell receptor beta chains came from one sample sequenced in a study of shared clonotypes between healthy human individuals. TCRdb's table, derived via immunoSEQ multiplex PCR, lists solely in-frame clones and lacks some. The table records some 380,000 clones, about 97% of them present only once. Sequencing was performed on memory CD8+ T cells sorted from blood. The subset: CD45RO+ cells pooled with CCR7-negative TemRA cells. The receptors come from a man aged 25 to 45 in good health.

The J gene is TRBJ2-7, the V gene TRBV6-4, with 13 positions matching TRBD2. In germline, CDR1 is MRHNA, CDR2 SNTAGT. With 6 bases clipped from V and 5 bases from J, the junction kept 7 bases outside the gene matches. The CDR3 has 15 amino acids. CDR3 residues: CASSGPGLAGNEQYF. In DNA form, the CDR3 reads TGTGCCAGCAGCGGGCCGGGACTAGCGGGAAACGAGCAGTACTTC.

The chain combines TRBV7-2 with TRBJ2-2, with D unresolved. Trimming removed 2 bases from V and 1 base from J, with 8 bases in between. Germline V lookup: CDR1 SGHTA, CDR2 FQGNSA. There are 15 residues in the CDR3. The CDR3: CASSLQWLNTGELFF. Written as DNA, the CDR3 is TGTGCCAGCAGCTTACAGTGGCTGAACACCGGGGAGCTGTTTTTT.

V usage is TRBV29-1 and J usage is TRBJ1-2, with 8 bases aligning to TRBD1. Germline V gene data show CDR1 as SQVTM and CDR2 as ANQGSEA. Losses at the gene ends were 4 bases for V and 9 bases for J; bases not matched to a gene: 4. The CDR3 has 11 residues. The CDR3 sequence is CSVVDRDRYTF. CDR3 nucleotide sequence: TGCAGCGTTGTGGACAGGGATCGCTACACCTTC.

The V and J genes are TRBV5-3 and TRBJ1-5; D not certain. TRBV5-3 is placed among ORFs of uncertain function. V lost 4 bases, J lost 0 bases, and 11 bases lay in between. This CDR3 contains 15 residues. The chain's CDR3 is CARSRRWDSNQPQHF. The CDR3 DNA sequence: TGTGCCAGAAGCCGGAGGTGGGATAGCAATCAGCCCCAGCATTTT.

This rearrangement joins TRBV18 to TRBJ2-3, with 10 nucleotides matching TRBD2. The CDR3 runs 16 residues. V gave up 3 bases and J gave up 2 bases; unmatched junction bases: 5. Germline loops: CDR1 KGHSH, CDR2 LQKENI. The CDR3 is CASSPSLAGVTDTQYF. The DNA for the CDR3 is TGTGCCAGCTCACCGTCCCTAGCGGGAGTCACAGATACGCAGTATTTT.

The rearrangement links TRBV7-9 to TRBJ2-5, with TRBD1 matching 9 bases. Germline trimming cut 1 base from V and 1 base from J; bases unmatched to any gene: 1. This CDR3 comprises 15 residues. Germline lookup yields CDR1 SEHNR and CDR2 FQNEAQ (reference sequence). In nucleotides, the CDR3 is TGTGCCAGCAGCTTAGGGGGACAGGGCCAAGAGACCCAGTACTTC. It codes for CASSLGGQGQETQYF.

This chain joins TRBV2 and TRBJ2-7, with 10 bases identical to TRBD1. The junction had 4 bases not matched to a gene; V was cut back by 4 bases and J by 4 bases. CDR3 length equals 14 residues. Per the germline V gene, CDR1 is SNHLY and CDR2 is FYNNEI. The CDR3 region is CASSVGTGDYEQYF. DNA for the CDR3: TGTGCCAGCAGTGTGGGGACAGGGGATTACGAGCAGTACTTC.

The chain uses TRBV6-7 and TRBJ2-7, with TRBD1 identical over 7 bases. TRBV6-7 is treated as an ORF (open reading frame) with a function not yet certain. V dropped 0 bases and J dropped 3; count of bases not matched to a gene: 5. The CDR3 totals 15 residues. CDR3 loop: CASSYSRQGGYEQYF. The CDR3 bases are TGTGCCAGCAGTTACTCGAGACAGGGCGGCTACGAGCAGTACTTC.

This chain joins TRBV28 and TRBJ2-3, with D unresolved. V was pared by 5 bases and J by 11 bases, with 14 bases between. The CDR3 is 12 amino acids. Germline CDR1 reads MDHEN; CDR2 reads SYDVKM. The CDR3 DNA reads as TGTGCCAGCAGTCCACCCCTTCGAGGGCAGTATTTT. This gives the protein CASSPPLRGQYF.

This clone has only one observation. J is TRBJ1-4 and V is TRBV7-2; D is unclear. V lost 2 bases and J lost 10, with 11 bases in between. CDR1 SGHTA and CDR2 FQGNSA come from the germline V gene. The CDR3 has 13 residues. The CDR3: CASSLRPGGKLFF. For the CDR3, the DNA is TGTGCCAGCAGCTTACGCCCGGGTGGAAAACTGTTTTTT.

The gene calls are TRBV9 and TRBJ2-1, with D hard to call. CDR1 SGDLS and CDR2 YYNGEE come from the germline V gene. The CDR3 loop spans 12 amino acids. Trimming removed 3 bases at V and 0 bases at J, with 1 base between. The CDR3 protein is CASSGSYNEQFF. Written as DNA, the CDR3 is TGTGCCAGCAGCGGCTCCTACAATGAGCAGTTCTTC. Variable domain in full (rest from reference TRBV9 and TRBJ2-1): DSGVTQTPKHLITATGQRVTLRCSPRSGDLSVYWYQQSLDQGLQFLIQYYNGEERAKGNILERFSAQQFPDLHSELNLSSLELGDSALYFCASSGSYNEQFFGPGTRLTVL.

The DNA of the CDR3 is TGTGCCAGCAGCTTGACGGTCGGAGGCCCCATGAACACTGAAGCTTTCTTT. Encoded protein: CASSLTVGGPMNTEAFF. The V call is TRBV5-5, the J call TRBJ1-1; D remains unclear. V lost 1 base and J lost 0, with 16 bases in between. Looked up from germline, CDR1 is SGHKS and CDR2 is YYEKEE (reference sequence). The CDR3 sequence is 17 residues long.

For this clone: This CDR3 is also generated by other DNA sequences in the sample. The chain recombines TRBV5-1 with TRBJ2-5; D uncertain. The germline CDR1 and CDR2 sequences are SGHRS and YFSETQ. This CDR3 comprises 12 residues. V shed 0 bases and J shed 1 base, with 1 base lying between them. The CDR3 DNA reads as TGCGCCAGCAGCTTGGGCCAAGAGACCCAGTACTTC. It yields the protein CASSLGQETQYF.

V and J are TRBV29-1 and TRBJ2-3; D unresolved. CDR3 length equals 13 residues. The V and J ends lost 4 bases and 4 bases respectively, with 12 bases between them. Germline CDR1 SQVTM, CDR2 ANQGSEA. Here the CDR3 DNA reads TGCAGCGTTGGGACCCTCCTCTCAGATACGCAGTATTTT. Its protein is CSVGTLLSDTQYF.

V usage is TRBV27 and J usage is TRBJ1-6; the D gene is possibly TRBD1 (5 bases). Trimming stripped 2 bases from V and 0 bases from J, with 5 bases between. CDR3 length equals 15 residues. The V gene's germline CDR1 is MNHEY and CDR2 SMNVEV (reference sequence). CDR3 nucleotides: TGTGCCAGCAGTTTAGGACACTCCTATAATTCACCCCTCCACTTT. It is translated as CASSLGHSYNSPLHF.

This clone turned up a few times. The chain joins TRBV7-3 to TRBJ2-7; 11 nucleotides agree with TRBD1. V lost 5 bases and J lost 4; bases outside the gene matches: 4. The CDR3 runs 14 residues. The germline CDR1 and CDR2 sequences are SGHTA and FQGTGA. The CDR3 sequence: CASSPRDRGYEQYF. In nucleotides, the CDR3 is TGTGCCAGCAGCCCGCGGGACAGGGGGTACGAGCAGTACTTC.

The CDR3 reads CASSLFEARNQPQHF. DNA of the CDR3: TGTGCCAGCAGTTTATTTGAGGCCCGAAATCAGCCCCAGCATTTT. The chain couples TRBV28 to TRBJ1-5, with D unresolved. Germline V gene sequence: CDR1 MDHEN, CDR2 SYDVKM. The length of the CDR3 is 15 residues. V was cut by 1 base and J by 4 bases, with 11 bases left in between.

This clone occurred once. V usage is TRBV28 and J usage is TRBJ2-7, with 10 bases fitting TRBD2. Germline CDR1 reads MDHEN; CDR2 reads SYDVKM. CDR3 size: 16 residues. V gave up 2 bases and J gave up 0 bases; unmatched junction bases: 4. CDR3 sequence: CASSLTSSGSSYEQYF. In DNA, the CDR3 is TGTGCCAGCAGTTTAACGTCTAGCGGGAGCTCCTACGAGCAGTACTTC.

J is TRBJ1-6 and V is TRBV7-9; 9 nucleotides align to TRBD1. Trimming took 1 base from V and 9 from J; bases not matched to a gene: 4. The length of the CDR3 is 15 residues. Germline-derived CDR1 and CDR2 are SEHNR and FQNEAQ (reference sequence). In DNA, the CDR3 is TGTGCCAGCAGCTTAGGGACAGGGGTTAGTTCACCCCTCCACTTT. This gives the protein CASSLGTGVSSPLHF.

This chain connects TRBV5-1 to TRBJ2-5; a possible D gene is TRBD1 (5 bases). The V end lost 0 bases, the J end lost 3 bases, and 6 bases lay between the germline ends. CDR1 is SGHRS, CDR2 YFSETQ, per germline. This CDR3 is built from 13 residues. The CDR3 loop reads CASSLGREETQYF. CDR3 DNA sequence: TGCGCCAGCAGCTTGGGCAGGGAAGAGACCCAGTACTTC.